The 22 T cell receptor beta chains listed next were all sequenced from one sample in a study of identical twins. TCRdb independently ran MiXCR on the 5' RACE reads; one entry per CDR3 protein. This table has approximately 260,000 distinct CDR3 sequences, about 8.3% appearing once. The same data also contributed to another study, on yellow fever vaccine responses in identical twins.

Sequencing was carried out using CD8+ T cells sorted from blood. These receptors originate from a woman between 18 and 29 years old in good health.

The chain recombines TRBV14 with TRBJ2-7; D gene ambiguous. This CDR3 has 11 amino acids. V was trimmed by 3 bases and J by 6 bases, leaving 6 bases between them. CDR1 is SGHDN, CDR2 FVKESK, per germline. The CDR3 DNA reads as TGTGCCAGCAGCCAGAGTTTCGAGCAGTACTTC. This codes for CASSQSFEQYF. Filled out from reference TRBV14 and TRBJ2-7, the complete variable domain reads EAGVTQFPSHSVIEKGQTVTLRCDPISGHDNLYWYRRVMGKEIKFLLHFVKESKQDESGMPNNRFLAERTGGTYSTLKVQPAELEDSGVYFCASSQSFEQYFGPGTRLTVT.

This chain uses TRBV7-9 with TRBJ2-7, with D perhaps being TRBD1 or TRBD2 (5 bases each). Germline-derived CDR1 and CDR2 are SEHNR and FQNEAQ (reference sequence). This CDR3 has 11 residues. Trimming stripped 8 bases from V and 6 bases from J, with 11 bases between. The CDR3 here is CASGPGREQYF. The CDR3 nucleotides read TGTGCCAGCGGGCCGGGGCGCGAGCAGTACTTC. The whole variable domain, remainder taken from reference TRBV7-9 and TRBJ2-7, is DTGVSQNPRHKITKRGQNVTFRCDPISEHNRLYWYRQTLGQGPEFLTYFQNEAQLEKSRLLSDRFSAERPKGSFSTLEIQRTEQGDSAMYLCASGPGREQYFGPGTRLTVT.

This clonotype was observed many times. This chain joins TRBV12-3 or TRBV12-4 and TRBJ2-5; 9 nucleotides agree with TRBD1. CDR3 length equals 15 residues. V shed 5 bases and J 4 bases; nucleotides not matched to a gene: 8. CDR3 region: CASSLRDRDPETQYF. Here the CDR3 DNA reads TGTGCCAGCAGTCTTCGGGACAGGGACCCAGAGACCCAGTACTTC.

The table lists this clonotype with a few counts. The J gene is TRBJ1-1, the V gene TRBV13, with a weak D call TRBD1 (6 bases). V lost 6 bases and J lost 8, with 16 bases in between. CDR3 size: 13 residues. Germline lookup yields CDR1 PRHDT and CDR2 FYEKMQ (reference sequence). The CDR3 DNA sequence: TGTGCCAGCAGTAACCGGGACAACTTAGAAGCTTTCTTT. This encodes CASSNRDNLEAFF. Combining the CDR3 with reference TRBV13 and TRBJ1-1 gives the whole variable domain AAGVIQSPRHLIKEKRETATLKCYPIPRHDTVYWYQQGPGQDPQFLISFYEKMQSDKGSIPDRFSAQQFSDYHSELNMSSLELGDSALYFCASSNRDNLEAFFGQGTRLTVV.

The chain couples TRBV27 to TRBJ2-1; 8 bases map to TRBD1. CDR1 and CDR2 from the germline V gene are MNHEY and SMNVEV (reference sequence). With V trimmed by 8 bases and J by 6 bases, 12 bases remained unmatched. This CDR3 spans 15 amino acids. The CDR3 sequence is CASQIDRGGRNEQFF. The CDR3 DNA follows: TGTGCCAGCCAGATCGACAGGGGAGGCCGCAATGAGCAGTTCTTC.

This clonotype was recorded many times. The genes are TRBV12-3 or TRBV12-4 and TRBJ2-7; 8 nucleotides align to TRBD2. The CDR3 has 16 amino acids. V shed 5 bases and J 0 bases; nucleotides not matched to a gene: 9. The CDR3: CASSISGGASSYEQYF. Here the CDR3 DNA reads TGTGCCAGCAGTATCAGCGGGGGCGCGAGCTCCTACGAGCAGTACTTC.

This clonotype was counted between two and nine times. The genes are TRBV12-3 or TRBV12-4 and TRBJ2-3, with D perhaps matching TRBD2 (6 bases). The length of the CDR3 is 15 residues. V was pared by 3 bases and J by 3 bases, with 13 bases between. The CDR3 reads CASSLGRGGTDTQYF. The CDR3 DNA sequence: TGTGCCAGCAGTTTGGGGCGGGGAGGAACAGATACGCAGTATTTT.

This sequence joins TRBV12-3 or TRBV12-4 and TRBJ2-6, with 8 bases aligning to TRBD1. V gave up 2 bases and J gave up 2 bases; unmatched junction bases: 8. This CDR3 has 18 amino acids. The CDR3 sequence is CASSLPSGGETGANVLTF. CDR3 DNA sequence: TGTGCCAGCAGTTTACCCTCAGGGGGCGAGACTGGGGCCAACGTCCTGACTTTC.

The chain combines TRBV29-1 with TRBJ2-5; tentatively, D is TRBD2 (5 bases). Germline loops: CDR1 SQVTM, CDR2 ANQGSEA. CDR3 length: 11 residues. Trimming left V 4 bases short and J 7 bases short, with 10 bases between. CDR3 DNA sequence: TGCAGCGTTGGGACTTTGGGGACCCAGTACTTC. Translation gives CSVGTLGTQYF.

This clonotype came up a few times. The rearrangement links TRBV5-6 to TRBJ2-1; D unclear. Trimming took 6 bases from V and 0 from J, leaving 10 bases between them. The CDR3 has 14 amino acids. Germline CDR1 and CDR2: SGHDT and YYEEEE. For the CDR3, the DNA is TGTGCCAGCACGGGCGGAAGCTCCTACAATGAGCAGTTCTTC. Protein sequence: CASTGGSSYNEQFF.

This clonotype was picked up many times. V and J are TRBV5-1 and TRBJ2-1; D could derive from TRBD1 or TRBD2 (5 bases each). Trimming shortened V by 0 bases and J by 2 bases, and 18 bases separated the two germline ends. CDR1 and CDR2 (germline): SGHRS, YFSETQ. The CDR3 loop spans 18 amino acids. The CDR3 sequence is CASSLEDPGTITYNEQFF. The CDR3 bases are TGCGCCAGCAGCTTGGAAGACCCAGGGACCATAACCTACAATGAGCAGTTCTTC.

This clonotype was observed a few times. CDR3: CASSPPGQGLAVPSSYNEQFF. In nucleotides, the CDR3 is TGTGCCAGCTCACCCCCGGGCCAGGGACTAGCGGTACCGAGCTCCTACAATGAGCAGTTCTTC. V usage is TRBV18 and J usage is TRBJ2-1; 11 nucleotides align to TRBD2. After removal of 3 bases from V and 0 bases from J, the junction contained 16 bases not matched to a gene. This CDR3 spans 21 amino acids. Per germline, CDR1 KGHSH and CDR2 LQKENI.

This clonotype has a count of ten or more. The chain uses TRBV4-2 and TRBJ2-5; D remains ambiguous. V was trimmed by 1 base and J by 4 bases, leaving 13 bases between them. The CDR3 loop spans 15 amino acids. Germline lookup yields CDR1 LGHNA and CDR2 YNFKEQ. The CDR3, as DNA: TGTGCCAGCAGCCAAGGCGCTCCGACGGGAGAGACCCAGTACTTC. Translating it yields CASSQGAPTGETQYF.

In regard to this clonotype: No conserved phenylalanine or tryptophan is present at the end of the CDR3, so a read error is the likely explanation. It is unclear where the CDR3 begins or ends on the DNA, so no DNA is shown, and the CDR3 is as TCRdb lists it. The chain uses TRBV5-5 and TRBJ2-5; TRBD1, the table's D call, lacks a check against the DNA. Germline loops: CDR1 SGHKS, CDR2 YYEKEE (reference sequence). The CDR3 region is 13 residues in length, termini included. CDR3 protein: CASSSGDSLSSGL.

This clonotype has at least ten counts. This chain connects TRBV29-1 to TRBJ1-1; TRBD1 agrees at 8 bases. J was trimmed by 6 bases and V by 7 bases; bases with no gene match: 4. This CDR3 comprises 11 residues. Germline CDR1 SQVTM, CDR2 ANQGSEA. The CDR3 reads CSARDRPEAFF. In nucleotides, the CDR3 is TGCAGCGCCCGGGACAGGCCTGAAGCTTTCTTT.

As regards this clonotype: A junction end diverges from the germline sequence, so it may reflect a read error. The CDR3 nucleotides read TGCTGTGCTAGAGATGGGCTAGCGGGTGGGTTATATGAGCAGTTCTTC. Translating it yields CCARDGLAGGLYEQFF. V gene TRBV20-1 combines with J gene TRBJ2-1, with TRBD2 matching 8 bases. This CDR3 contains 16 residues. Germline-derived CDR1 and CDR2 are DFQATT and SNEGSKA (reference sequence).

This clonotype was observed a few times. The genes are TRBV21-1 and TRBJ1-2; the tabulated D call, TRBD1, remains unverified against the DNA. TRBV21-1 is annotated as a pseudogene. The CDR3 spans 16 residues. CDR3: CASSIRDRKRSYGYTF. CDR3 DNA sequence: TGTGCCAGCAGCATAAGGGACAGGAAAAGGAGTTATGGCTACACCTTC.

This clonotype has just a few counts. This chain links TRBV27 with TRBJ2-3; D gene ambiguous. V was pared by 4 bases and J by 4 bases, with 15 bases between. Germline lookup yields CDR1 MNHEY and CDR2 SMNVEV (reference sequence). This CDR3 region has 15 residues. The CDR3, as DNA: TGTGCCAGCAGTTCCCTATCTTGGGGTGCAGATACGCAGTATTTT. Its protein product is CASSSLSWGADTQYF.

Turning to this clonotype: Possible read error: a much larger clone is one base away. The chain is built from TRBV9 and TRBJ2-1; D is uncertain. From germline, CDR1 is SGDLS and CDR2 YYNGEE. CDR3 length equals 11 residues. CDR3 residues: CASRGDNEQLF. The CDR3 DNA is TGTGCCAGCCGAGGAGACAATGAGCAGCTCTTC. The variable domain in full, completed from reference TRBV9 and TRBJ2-1, reads DSGVTQTPKHLITATGQRVTLRCSPRSGDLSVYWYQQSLDQGLQFLIQYYNGEERAKGNILERFSAQQFPDLHSELNLSSLELGDSALYFCASRGDNEQLFGPGTRLTVL.

The chain has TRBV5-1 and TRBJ2-7; 10 bases are a match to TRBD1. V trimming: 1 base; J trimming: 2 bases; junction bases outside the gene matches: 6. The germline CDR1 and CDR2 sequences are SGHRS and YFSETQ. CDR3 length equals 16 residues. The CDR3 loop reads CASSLMDRGITYEQYF. The CDR3 bases are TGCGCCAGCAGCTTGATGGACAGGGGGATAACCTACGAGCAGTACTTC.

There are a few counts of this clonotype. This chain links TRBV27 with TRBJ2-5, with D perhaps TRBD1 (6 bases). Germline CDR1 reads MNHEY; CDR2 reads SMNVEV (reference sequence). The CDR3 has 15 residues. V lost 0 bases and J 4 bases, leaving 12 bases between the germline ends. CDR3 DNA: TGTGCCAGCAGTTTATCGATGGCAGGGGCAGAGACCCAGTACTTC. Its protein product is CASSLSMAGAETQYF.

This clonotype has a count of ten or more. J is TRBJ2-1 and V is TRBV11-2; D not resolved. The V gene's germline CDR1 is SGHAT and CDR2 FQNNGV. V gave up 4 bases and J gave up 0 bases, with 19 bases separating them. This CDR3 has 18 residues. For the CDR3, the DNA is TGTGCCAGCAGCTCTACCGGGTCTACTCCTAGCTCCTACAATGAGCAGTTCTTC. It translates to CASSSTGSTPSSYNEQFF.